The 16 T cell receptor beta chains given below trace back to one sample, sequenced in a study of cytomegalovirus exposure and HLA in healthy donors. It was with 60 Vbeta and 13 Jbeta primers that the PCR ran. Assay: immunoSEQ multiplex PCR; the TCRdb copy retains only in-frame clones and omits some. The listing contains 93,000 or so clones. The material sequenced was PBMCs. The receptors come from a man aged 35-49 years in good health and CMV-seronegative.

The V and J genes are TRBV5-8 and TRBJ1-5; D uncertain. The V end was cut by 0 bases, the J end by 6 bases, with 7 bases between. Germline assignment: CDR1 SGHTS and CDR2 YDEGEE. The CDR3 is 13 residues long. This chain's CDR3 is CASSLVRSQPQHF. The CDR3 nucleotides are TGTGCCAGCAGCTTGGTTCGGAGTCAGCCCCAGCATTTT.

The chain is built from TRBV5-6 and TRBJ2-7, with 7 bases fitting TRBD2. The germline CDR1 and CDR2 sequences are SGHDT and YYEEEE. Trimming at V came to 2 bases and at J to 7 bases, leaving 15 bases not matched to a gene. The CDR3 is 16 amino acids. DNA for the CDR3: TGTGCCAGCAGCTTTTTCGGTGGGGCGGGGGAAAGAGAGCAGTACTTC. This gives the protein CASSFFGGAGEREQYF.

The rearrangement uses TRBV28 and TRBJ1-2; tentative D call: TRBD1 (5 bases). Germline CDR1 and CDR2: MDHEN and SYDVKM. V lost 6 bases and J 3 bases, leaving 11 bases between the germline ends. This CDR3 comprises 13 residues. The CDR3 bases are TGTGCCAGCAGCTCCGCAGGGCACTATGGCTACACCTTC. This translates into CASSSAGHYGYTF.

The chain employs TRBV19 and TRBJ2-1, with TRBD2 identical over 16 bases. Germline values: CDR1 LNHDA, CDR2 SQIVND (reference sequence). V lost 5 bases and J lost 14; bases outside the gene matches: 12. This CDR3 has 16 residues. The CDR3 spells CASSFGTSGGGTYEFF. CDR3 DNA sequence: TGTGCCAGTAGTTTCGGGACTAGCGGGGGGGGTACTTATGAGTTCTTC.

V and J are TRBV5-6 and TRBJ2-3; possibly TRBD1 for D (5 bases). Trimming pared 6 bases from V and 2 bases from J, leaving 16 bases between. The CDR3 extends over 15 amino acids. CDR1 SGHDT and CDR2 YYEEEE come from the germline V gene. DNA of the CDR3: TGTGCCAGCACCTTACGTGCAGGGTACACAGATACGCAGTATTTT. Residues: CASTLRAGYTDTQYF.

The chain combines TRBV7-2 with TRBJ2-1, with 8 nucleotides matching TRBD2. V was clipped by 1 base and J by 10 bases; unmatched bases: 12. Looked up from germline, CDR1 is SGHTA and CDR2 is FQGNSA. The CDR3 is 16 residues long. The CDR3 DNA sequence: TGTGCCAGCAGCTTAGTGGGTGGAGCGGGAGTCCGAGAGCAGTTCTTC. Translation: CASSLVGGAGVREQFF.

The V and J genes are TRBV6-4 and TRBJ2-1; 13 nucleotides match TRBD2. Germline V gene data show CDR1 as MRHNA and CDR2 as SNTAGT. The CDR3 consists of 15 residues. The ends lost 5 bases at V and 8 bases at J; junction bases unmatched: 6. CDR3 DNA sequence: TGTGCCAGCAGTACTACTAGCGGGGGGGCCGATGAGCAGTTCTTC. The encoded protein is CASSTTSGGADEQFF.

As DNA, the CDR3 is TGTGCCAGCAGCTCGAATACAAATGAGCAGTTCTTC. It specifies CASSSNTNEQFF. J is TRBJ2-1 and V is TRBV11-3; D uncertain. The V end was cut by 4 bases, the J end by 7 bases, with 8 bases between. The germline V gene encodes CDR1 SGHNT and CDR2 YENEEA. The CDR3 covers 12 residues.

The rearrangement joins TRBV5-6 to TRBJ2-1; TRBD2 agrees at 7 bases. The CDR3 sequence is 13 residues long. From germline, CDR1 is SGHDT and CDR2 YYEEEE. V lost 2 bases and J lost 7; bases outside the gene matches: 3. The CDR3 DNA is TGTGCCAGCAGCTTCGGCGGGAGTAATGAGCAGTTCTTC. It encodes CASSFGGSNEQFF.

The chain links TRBV28 to TRBJ2-7; D possibly corresponds to TRBD1 (6 bases). The CDR3 loop spans 14 amino acids. The germline V gene has CDR1 MDHEN and CDR2 SYDVKM. With 3 bases removed from V and 1 base from J, the gap between germline ends came to 10 bases. CDR3 amino acids: CASSFPRGSYEQYF. The CDR3 DNA sequence: TGTGCCAGCAGTTTTCCCAGGGGTTCCTACGAGCAGTACTTC.

The chain has TRBV29-1 and TRBJ1-1; D is unresolved. V gave up 7 bases and J gave up 4 bases, with 13 bases separating them. CDR1 and CDR2 from the germline V gene are SQVTM and ANQGSEA. The CDR3 spans 12 residues. The CDR3 is CSGSRVGTEAFF. DNA of the CDR3: TGCAGCGGGTCGCGAGTCGGCACTGAAGCTTTCTTT.

CDR3 coding DNA: TGCGCCAGCAGCCAAGTGGGGGGGGTAGGTAGCTACACCTTC. Amino acids: CASSQVGGVGSYTF. This chain uses TRBV4-1 with TRBJ1-2; TRBD1 is a possible D gene (5 bases). Germline values: CDR1 MGHRA, CDR2 YSYEKL. The CDR3 covers 14 residues. Trimming removed 1 base at V and 9 bases at J, with 15 bases between.

The CDR3 reads CASSLMTGVNQETQYF. The CDR3 nucleotides are TGTGCCAGCAGCTTAATGACAGGGGTTAACCAAGAGACCCAGTACTTC. The chain combines TRBV13 with TRBJ2-5; 8 bases agree with TRBD1. The junction had 5 bases not matched to a gene; V was cut back by 2 bases and J by 0 bases. The CDR3 spans 16 residues. In germline, CDR1 is PRHDT, CDR2 FYEKMQ (reference sequence).

V and J are TRBV7-8 and TRBJ2-5, with 10 bases lining up with TRBD2. Unmatched junction bases numbered 1, after V lost 3 bases and J lost 3 bases. Germline V gene lookup returns CDR1 SGHVS and CDR2 FQNEAQ. The CDR3 contains 14 residues. The CDR3 spells CASSFGLAEETQYF. CDR3 DNA sequence: TGTGCCAGCAGCTTCGGACTAGCGGAAGAGACCCAGTACTTC.

This chain joins TRBV10-3 and TRBJ2-3; 8 bases are a match to TRBD1. CDR1 is ENHRY and CDR2 is SYGVKD in the germline V gene. The CDR3 runs 14 residues. Trimming removed 4 bases from V and 5 bases from J; junction bases left unmatched: 5. Here the CDR3 DNA reads TGTGCCATCAGTGGGACAGGGCTGGAAGATACGCAGTATTTT. It yields the protein CAISGTGLEDTQYF.

V gene TRBV6-6 combines with J gene TRBJ1-5; TRBD1 aligns across 9 bases. The CDR3 spans 14 residues. V was pared by 4 bases and J by 6 bases, with 4 bases of the junction left unmatched. Germline-derived CDR1 and CDR2 are MNHNY and SVGAGI (reference sequence). The CDR3 reads CASSSYRGLQPQHF. CDR3 coding DNA: TGTGCCAGCAGTTCCTACAGGGGGCTTCAGCCCCAGCATTTT.